This record covers a single TCR beta chain. The assay was immunoSEQ multiplex PCR, and TCRdb's table has in-frame clones only and misses some. The data hold roughly 71,000 clones, with around 95% observed a single time. The entry originates in a study of technical replicates of blood from several donors. Sequenced: T cells isolated from PBMCs. The receptor was isolated from a human donor in good health.

The CDR3 sequence is CATGTSGRGASTDTQYF. The CDR3 DNA sequence: TGTGCAACGGGGACTAGCGGGAGAGGGGCTAGCACAGATACGCAGTATTTT. This chain joins TRBV27 and TRBJ2-3; 14 nucleotides agree with TRBD2. Germline V gives CDR1 MNHEY, CDR2 SMNVEV (reference sequence). The CDR3 spans 17 residues.